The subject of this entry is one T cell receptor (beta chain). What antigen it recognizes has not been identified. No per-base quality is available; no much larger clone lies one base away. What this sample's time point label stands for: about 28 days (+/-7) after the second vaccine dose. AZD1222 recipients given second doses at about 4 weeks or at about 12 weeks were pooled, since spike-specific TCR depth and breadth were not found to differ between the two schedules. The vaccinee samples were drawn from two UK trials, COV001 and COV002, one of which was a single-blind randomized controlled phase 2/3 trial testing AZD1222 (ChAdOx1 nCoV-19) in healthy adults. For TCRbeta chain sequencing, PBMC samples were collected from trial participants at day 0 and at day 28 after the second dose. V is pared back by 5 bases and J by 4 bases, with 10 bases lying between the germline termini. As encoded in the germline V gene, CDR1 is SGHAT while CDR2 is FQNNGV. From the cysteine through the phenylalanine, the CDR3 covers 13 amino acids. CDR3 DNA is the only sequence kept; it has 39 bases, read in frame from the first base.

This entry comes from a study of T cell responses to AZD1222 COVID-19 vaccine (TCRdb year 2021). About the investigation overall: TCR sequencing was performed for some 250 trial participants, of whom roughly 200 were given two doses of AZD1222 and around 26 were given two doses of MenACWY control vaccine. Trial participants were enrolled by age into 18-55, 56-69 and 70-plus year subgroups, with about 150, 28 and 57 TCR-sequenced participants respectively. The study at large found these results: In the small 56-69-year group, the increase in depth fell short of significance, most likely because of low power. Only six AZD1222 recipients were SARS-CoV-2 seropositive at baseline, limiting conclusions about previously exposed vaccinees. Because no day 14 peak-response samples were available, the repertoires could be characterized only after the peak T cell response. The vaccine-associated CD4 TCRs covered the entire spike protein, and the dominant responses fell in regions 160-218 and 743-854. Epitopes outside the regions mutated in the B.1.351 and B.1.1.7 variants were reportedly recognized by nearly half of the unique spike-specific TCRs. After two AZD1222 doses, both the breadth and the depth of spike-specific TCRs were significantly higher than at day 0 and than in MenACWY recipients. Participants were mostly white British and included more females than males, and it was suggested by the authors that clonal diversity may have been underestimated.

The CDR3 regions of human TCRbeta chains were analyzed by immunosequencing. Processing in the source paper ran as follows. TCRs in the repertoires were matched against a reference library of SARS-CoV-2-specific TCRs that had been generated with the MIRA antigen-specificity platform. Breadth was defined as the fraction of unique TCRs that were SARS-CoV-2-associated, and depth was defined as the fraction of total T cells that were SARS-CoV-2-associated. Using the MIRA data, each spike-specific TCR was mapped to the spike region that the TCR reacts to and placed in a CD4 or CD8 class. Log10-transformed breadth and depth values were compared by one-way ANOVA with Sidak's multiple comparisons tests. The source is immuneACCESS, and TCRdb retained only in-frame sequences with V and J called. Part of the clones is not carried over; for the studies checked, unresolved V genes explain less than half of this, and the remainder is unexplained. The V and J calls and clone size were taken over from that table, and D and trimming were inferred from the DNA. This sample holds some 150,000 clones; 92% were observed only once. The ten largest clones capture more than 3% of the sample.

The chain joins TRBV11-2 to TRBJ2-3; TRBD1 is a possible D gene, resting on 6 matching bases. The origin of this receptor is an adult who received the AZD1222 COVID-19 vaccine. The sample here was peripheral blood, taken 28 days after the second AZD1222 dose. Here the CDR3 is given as CASSPRGSDTQYF. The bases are TGTGCCAGCAGCCCCAGGGGCTCAGATACGCAGTATTTT.